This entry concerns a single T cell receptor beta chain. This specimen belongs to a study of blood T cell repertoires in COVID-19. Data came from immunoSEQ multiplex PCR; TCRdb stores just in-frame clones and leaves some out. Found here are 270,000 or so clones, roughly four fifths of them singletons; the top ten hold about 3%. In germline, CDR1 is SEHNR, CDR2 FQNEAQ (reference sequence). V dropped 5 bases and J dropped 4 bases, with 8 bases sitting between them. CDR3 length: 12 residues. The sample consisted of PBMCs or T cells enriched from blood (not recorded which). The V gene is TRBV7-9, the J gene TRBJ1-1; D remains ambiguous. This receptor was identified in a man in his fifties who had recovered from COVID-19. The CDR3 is CASSGVGTEAFF. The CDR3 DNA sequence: TGTGCCAGCAGCGGAGTGGGCACTGAAGCTTTCTTT.